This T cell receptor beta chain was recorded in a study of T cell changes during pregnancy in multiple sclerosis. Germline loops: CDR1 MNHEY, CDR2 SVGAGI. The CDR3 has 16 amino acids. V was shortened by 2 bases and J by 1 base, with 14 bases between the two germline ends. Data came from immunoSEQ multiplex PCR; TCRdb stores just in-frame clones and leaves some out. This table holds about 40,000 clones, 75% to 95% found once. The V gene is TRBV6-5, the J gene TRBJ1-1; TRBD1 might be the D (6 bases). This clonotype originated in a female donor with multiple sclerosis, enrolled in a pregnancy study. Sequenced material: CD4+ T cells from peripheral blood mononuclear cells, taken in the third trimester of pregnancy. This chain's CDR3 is CASSYPRGAGNTEAFF. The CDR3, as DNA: TGTGCCAGCAGTTACCCCAGGGGCGCAGGGAACACTGAAGCTTTCTTT.